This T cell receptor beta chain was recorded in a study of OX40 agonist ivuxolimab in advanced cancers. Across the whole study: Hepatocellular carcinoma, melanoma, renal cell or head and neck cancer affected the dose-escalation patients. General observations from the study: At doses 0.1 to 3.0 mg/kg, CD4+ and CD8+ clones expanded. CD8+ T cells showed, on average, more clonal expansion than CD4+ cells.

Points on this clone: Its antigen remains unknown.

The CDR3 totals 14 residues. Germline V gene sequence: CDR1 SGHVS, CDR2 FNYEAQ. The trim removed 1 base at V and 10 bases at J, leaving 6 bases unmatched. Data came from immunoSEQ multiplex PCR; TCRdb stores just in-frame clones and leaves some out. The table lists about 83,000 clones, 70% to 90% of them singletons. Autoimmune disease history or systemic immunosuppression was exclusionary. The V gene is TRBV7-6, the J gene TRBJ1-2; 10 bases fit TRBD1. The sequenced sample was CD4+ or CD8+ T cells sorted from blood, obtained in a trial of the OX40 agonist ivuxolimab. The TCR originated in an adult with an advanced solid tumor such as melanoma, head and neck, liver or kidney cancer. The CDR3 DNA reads TGTGCCAGCAGCTTAGTGACCGGGACAGGGGCCTACACCTTC. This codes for CASSLVTGTGAYTF.